The rows below give T cell receptor beta chains drawn from one sample of a study of T cell changes during pregnancy in multiple sclerosis. Clones were read by immunoSEQ multiplex PCR, and TCRdb kept only the in-frame ones, dropping some. The sample has approximately 90,000 clones, roughly 92% seen once. This sample comprised peripheral blood, obtained after pregnancy. These receptors originate from a female donor with multiple sclerosis, enrolled in a pregnancy study. Both conserved end residues are part of each CDR3. A D gene is named only where the DNA matches it firmly. Some rows mark clone size as missing; the rest say once, few, many or name a class of expanded clone.

clone_size,v_call,d_call,j_call,cdr3_aa,cdr3_nt
.,TRBV27,TRBD2,TRBJ2-7,CASSPDSGPAYEQYF,TGTGCCAGCAGTCCCGATAGCGGGCCGGCCTACGAGCAGTACTTC
.,TRBV19,TRBD1,TRBJ1-5,CASSPGTGTFSNQPQHF,TGTGCCAGTAGTCCGGGGACAGGCACGTTTAGCAATCAGCCCCAGCATTTT
.,TRBV9,.,TRBJ1-1,CASSSNEQTEAFF,TGTGCCAGCAGTTCAAATGAACAGACTGAAGCTTTCTTT
once,TRBV12-2,.,TRBJ2-3,CASRPTQYF,TGTGCAAGTCGCCCAACGCAGTATTTT
.,TRBV29-1,.,TRBJ1-2,CSAQGRGYGYTF,TGCAGCGCACAGGGCCGGGGCTATGGCTACACCTTC
.,TRBV27,TRBD1,TRBJ2-1,CASGGQGAGNEQFF,TGTGCCAGCGGGGGACAGGGTGCAGGCAATGAGCAGTTCTTC
.,TRBV6-5,TRBD1,TRBJ1-5,CASSVDRGGQPQHF,TGTGCCAGCAGCGTCGACAGGGGGGGCCAGCCCCAGCATTTT
once,TRBV6-5,.,TRBJ2-1,CASRMDTNEYNEQFF,TGTGCCAGCAGAATGGACACTAACGAATACAATGAGCAGTTCTTC
.,TRBV7-2,.,TRBJ2-7,CASTRLGDEQYF,TGTGCCAGCACCCGCCTGGGCGACGAGCAGTACTTC
.,TRBV7-9,TRBD1,TRBJ2-2,CASSLGYGQGENTGELFF,TGTGCCAGCAGCTTAGGGTATGGACAGGGCGAGAACACCGGGGAGCTGTTTTTT